Reported below is one T cell receptor beta chain. The entry originates in a study of blood T cell repertoires in COVID-19. V lost 1 base and J 6 bases, leaving 17 bases between the germline ends. This CDR3 is built from 15 residues. From germline, CDR1 is SGDLS and CDR2 YYNGEE. The repertoire was sequenced with immunoSEQ multiplex PCR; TCRdb's copy has only in-frame clones and lacks some. The sample gives roughly 330,000 clones, about nine tenths of which show up once; around 8.9% is in the top ten. The gene calls are TRBV9 and TRBJ2-7, with D tentatively TRBD1 (6 bases). The clonotype was recovered from a man between 25 and 39 years old with COVID-19, enrolled during active disease. The sequenced sample was peripheral blood. The CDR3 DNA sequence: TGTGCCAGCAGCGTAACCGGGACAAGTATAGGCGAGCAGTACTTC. Encoded protein: CASSVTGTSIGEQYF.